The clone carrying this T cell receptor beta chain occurred once. Its antigen remains unknown. This sample was taken from a study of cytomegalovirus exposure and HLA in healthy donors. Study-level results: Published work reported that the classifier diagnosed cytomegalovirus status with high specificity and sensitivity. Further analysis, carried out later, found HLA-associated TCR beta chains more clonally expanded than equally common other chains.

Vbeta (60) and Jbeta (13) primers were used in the PCR. Clones were sequenced by immunoSEQ multiplex PCR, and TCRdb holds only the in-frame ones, with some missing. Here the sample spans some 180,000 clones, about 77% being singletons. The length of the CDR3 is 13 residues. Trimming removed 7 bases from V and 3 bases from J, with 12 bases in between. The germline V gene has CDR1 MNHNS and CDR2 SASEGT. This receptor was identified in a woman in her 30s in good health and CMV-seronegative. Sequencing used PBMCs. The rearrangement links TRBV6-1 to TRBJ1-1, with D unclear. In DNA, the CDR3 is TGTGCCAGCACCCGACATACCTACACTGAAGCTTTCTTT. Its protein is CASTRHTYTEAFF.